The text below deals with one T cell receptor (beta chain). Its specificity is not known. The data derive from a study of OX40 agonist ivuxolimab in advanced cancers. Study details: Ivuxolimab, an agonist antibody against OX40 (CD134), was given to patients. While on treatment, patients had intravenous ivuxolimab at 0.01 to 10 mg/kg every 2 weeks.

This table comes from immunoSEQ multiplex PCR, and its TCRdb copy is limited to in-frame clones, with some not included. The sample has about 76,000 clones; 70% to 90% are singletons. Looked up from germline, CDR1 is SGHDN and CDR2 is FVKESK. V shed 2 bases and J shed 4 bases, with 17 bases lying between them. This CDR3 contains 16 residues. Study observations and caveats: Among the lowest peripheral clonal expansion occurred in 0.1-3.0 mg/kg partial responders. CD8+ T cells averaged more expanded clones than CD4+.

The clonotype comes from an adult with an advanced solid tumor such as melanoma, head and neck, liver or kidney cancer. This material consisted of CD4+ or CD8+ T cells sorted from blood, taken in a trial of the OX40 agonist ivuxolimab. The chain couples TRBV14 to TRBJ1-2, with D maybe TRBD1 (5 bases). CDR3 coding DNA: TGTGCCAGCAGCCAATCGCGAGGGGAAGGCAGCTATGGCTACACCTTC. It codes for CASSQSRGEGSYGYTF.